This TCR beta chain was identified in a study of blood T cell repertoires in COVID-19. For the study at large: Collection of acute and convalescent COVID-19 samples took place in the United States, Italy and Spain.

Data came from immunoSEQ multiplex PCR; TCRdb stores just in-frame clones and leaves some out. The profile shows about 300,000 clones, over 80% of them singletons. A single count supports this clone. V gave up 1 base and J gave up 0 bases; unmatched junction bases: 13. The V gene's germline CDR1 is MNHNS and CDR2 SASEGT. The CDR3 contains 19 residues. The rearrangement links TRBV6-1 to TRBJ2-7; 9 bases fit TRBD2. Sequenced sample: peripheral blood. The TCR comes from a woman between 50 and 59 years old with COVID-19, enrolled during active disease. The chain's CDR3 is CASSEVAGHVLAGSYEQYF. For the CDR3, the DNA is TGTGCCAGCAGTGAAGTAGCCGGACATGTACTAGCGGGCTCCTACGAGCAGTACTTC.